The following is a T cell receptor (beta chain) sequence with its context. What it recognizes is unknown. The authors reverse transcribed all of the isolated RNA, so sequencing captured expressed TCRB transcripts. Clones were read by immunoSEQ multiplex PCR, and TCRdb kept only the in-frame ones, dropping some. Of roughly 150,000 clones in the sample, approximately 10% were seen once. The germline V gene encodes CDR1 PRHDT and CDR2 FYEKMQ (reference sequence). The CDR3 is 13 residues long. Trimming removed 5 bases from V and 5 bases from J, with 12 bases in between. The sample comes from a study of beta chain features in type 1 diabetes. Study results and limitations: Researchers report that Type 1 diabetes patients had moderately but significantly shorter TCRB CDR3s across all four CD4+ subsets. Any HLA type influence on TCRB rearrangement was left unresolved here. For cells with high TCR expression, cDNA sequencing could yield over-representation.

Stem cell-like memory, regulatory, central memory and naive CD4+ cells were sorted via CD45RO/CCR7/CD25/CD127/CD95/CD27. V and J are TRBV13 and TRBJ1-1, with TRBD1 as a possible D gene (6 bases). The specimen was central memory CD4+ T cells from blood. The receptor comes from a woman in her thirties with type 1 diabetes. The CDR3 here is CASSPHTGTEAFF. As DNA, the CDR3 is TGTGCCAGCAGCCCACACACAGGGACTGAAGCTTTCTTT.